The 16 T cell receptor beta chains below come from one sample, sequenced in a study of T cell responses to AZD1222 COVID-19 vaccine. Sequencing was performed with immunoSEQ multiplex PCR; in TCRdb, only in-frame clones are kept and a portion is missing. The data hold about 110,000 clones, with 92% observed a single time. The sequencing here drew on peripheral blood, taken 28 days after the second AZD1222 dose. The source is an adult who received the AZD1222 COVID-19 vaccine.

The J gene is TRBJ1-5, the V gene TRBV5-4; no firm D call. This CDR3 comprises 12 residues. CDR1 and CDR2 from the germline V gene are SGHNT and YYREEE (reference sequence). Trimming removed 1 base from V and 3 bases from J, with 2 bases in between. The CDR3 spells CASSLNNQPQHF. The CDR3 DNA sequence: TGTGCCAGCAGCTTGAACAATCAGCCCCAGCATTTT.

This chain connects TRBV28 to TRBJ2-7, with D perhaps matching TRBD1 (5 bases). Trimming removed 2 bases from V and 3 bases from J, with 11 bases in between. Germline CDR1 MDHEN, CDR2 SYDVKM. The length of the CDR3 is 14 residues. The CDR3 loop is CASSLNTGFYEQYF. Here the CDR3 DNA reads TGTGCCAGCAGTTTAAACACAGGATTCTACGAGCAGTACTTC.

This clone was seen a single time. This chain joins TRBV30 and TRBJ2-3; D possibly corresponds to TRBD2 (6 bases). The germline CDR1 and CDR2 sequences are GTSNPN and SVGIG (reference sequence). The CDR3 loop spans 13 amino acids. V was trimmed by 4 bases and J by 3 bases, leaving 11 bases between them. CDR3 loop: CAWIGGVTDTQYF. The CDR3 nucleotides are TGTGCCTGGATAGGAGGGGTAACAGATACGCAGTATTTT.

This rearrangement joins TRBV3-1 (or the pseudogene TRBV3-2) to TRBJ2-1; no clear D gene. The CDR3 sequence is 17 residues long. With 1 base removed from V and 4 bases from J, the gap between germline ends came to 17 bases. Germline V gene data show CDR1 as LGHDT and CDR2 as YNNKEL (reference sequence). CDR3 in DNA: TGTGCCAGCAGCCAAGTGCGACAAACAGCAGCTTACAATGAGCAGTTCTTC. This translates into CASSQVRQTAAYNEQFF.

The chain employs TRBV7-9 and TRBJ1-2; tentatively, D is TRBD1 (6 bases). Germline lookup yields CDR1 SEHNR and CDR2 FQNEAQ (reference sequence). This CDR3 region has 13 residues. The V and J ends lost 4 bases and 6 bases respectively, with 12 bases between them. This chain's CDR3 is CASSSRQENGYTF. The DNA for the CDR3 is TGTGCCAGCAGCTCCCGACAGGAAAATGGCTACACCTTC.

The genes are TRBV5-1 and TRBJ1-2; D is possibly TRBD1 (6 bases). The V and J ends lost 4 bases and 8 bases respectively, with 18 bases between them. CDR1 and CDR2 (germline): SGHRS, YFSETQ. This CDR3 comprises 14 residues. CDR3 coding DNA: TGCGCCAGCAGCCCCGAGGGGGGGACGGGCGGCTACACCTTC. It is translated as CASSPEGGTGGYTF. The full variable domain, completed using reference TRBV5-1 and TRBJ1-2, is KAGVTQTPRYLIKTRGQQVTLSCSPISGHRSVSWYQQTPGQGLQFLFEYFSETQRNKGNFPGRFSGRQFSNSRSEMNVSTLELGDSALYLCASSPEGGTGGYTFGSGTRLTVV.

The genes are TRBV5-8 and TRBJ2-1, with D perhaps TRBD2 (5 bases). Germline CDR1 is SGHTS and CDR2 is YDEGEE. V was trimmed by 4 bases and J by 0 bases, leaving 11 bases between them. This CDR3 has 15 amino acids. This CDR3 reads CASSPLGSSYNEQFF. The CDR3 DNA reads TGTGCCAGCAGCCCCCTTGGGAGCTCCTACAATGAGCAGTTCTTC. Full variable domain (remainder filled in from reference TRBV5-8 and TRBJ2-1): EAGVTQSPTHLIKTRGQQATLRCSPISGHTSVYWYQQALGLGLQFLLWYDEGEERNRGNFPPRFSGRQFPNYSSELNVNALELEDSALYLCASSPLGSSYNEQFFGPGTRLTVL.

The chain has TRBV9 and TRBJ1-5; D is undetermined. V was pared by 0 bases and J by 1 base, with 5 bases between. This CDR3 has 14 residues. Germline loops: CDR1 SGDLS, CDR2 YYNGEE. CDR3 nucleotides: TGTGCCAGCAGCGTAGGTCCGAGCAATCAGCCCCAGCATTTT. Its protein is CASSVGPSNQPQHF.

The V gene is TRBV18, the J gene TRBJ1-1, with 7 nucleotides matching TRBD1. The CDR3 sequence is 17 residues long. Losses at the gene ends were 1 base for V and 2 bases for J; bases not matched to a gene: 10. CDR1 and CDR2 (germline): KGHSH, LQKENI. The CDR3 reads CASSPLRSGTVNTEAFF. The DNA of the CDR3 is TGTGCCAGCTCACCACTAAGATCCGGGACAGTTAACACTGAAGCTTTCTTT. The variable domain in full, completed from reference TRBV18 and TRBJ1-1, reads NAGVMQNPRHLVRRRGQEARLRCSPMKGHSHVYWYRQLPEEGLKFMVYLQKENIIDESGMPKERFSAEFPKEGPSILRIQQVVRGDSAAYFCASSPLRSGTVNTEAFFGQGTRLTVV.

This clone came up many times. V is TRBV4-1 and J is TRBJ2-1; D not resolved. V lost 1 base to trimming and J lost 9 bases, with 7 bases between them. The CDR3 is 12 residues long. Per the germline V gene, CDR1 is MGHRA and CDR2 is YSYEKL. Here the CDR3 reads CASSQGVGEQFF. In DNA form, the CDR3 reads TGCGCCAGCAGCCAAGGTGTCGGTGAGCAGTTCTTC.

This rearrangement joins TRBV9 to TRBJ2-1; 10 bases agree with TRBD2. The CDR3 runs 16 residues. Germline V CDR1 and CDR2: SGDLS, YYNGEE. V lost 1 base, J lost 7 bases, and 8 bases stayed unmatched. For the CDR3, the DNA is TGTGCCAGCAGCGTACTCAGCGGGAGGGCGGGGAATGAGCAGTTCTTC. Amino acid sequence: CASSVLSGRAGNEQFF.

The chain uses TRBV19 and TRBJ1-4, with a tentative D call TRBD1 (6 bases). From germline, CDR1 is LNHDA and CDR2 SQIVND (reference sequence). The CDR3 has 13 residues. V was shortened by 3 bases and J by 7 bases, with 9 bases between the two germline ends. The CDR3 region has the DNA TGTGCCAGTAGTATCGGACAGCCTGAAAAACTGTTTTTT. Translation gives CASSIGQPEKLFF.

This chain links TRBV30 with TRBJ1-1, with 10 nucleotides matching TRBD1. Per the germline V gene, CDR1 is GTSNPN and CDR2 is SVGIG (reference sequence). This CDR3 contains 16 residues. The V segment lost 1 base and the J segment 0 bases; nucleotides outside the gene matches: 5. Here the CDR3 DNA reads TGTGCCTGGAGTGAAGGACAGGGGGAATTGAACACTGAAGCTTTCTTT. Residues: CAWSEGQGELNTEAFF.

This clone was recorded only once. DNA for the CDR3: TGCAGTGCCTCGACTGGGGAGGGCTACACCTTC. This gives the protein CSASTGEGYTF. The rearrangement links TRBV20-1 to TRBJ1-2, with unresolved D. V was shortened by 6 bases and J by 8 bases, with 13 bases between the two germline ends. The CDR3 has 11 residues. Germline CDR1 DFQATT, CDR2 SNEGSKA (reference sequence).

CDR3 loop: CASSIGANLNTGELFF. CDR3 DNA sequence: TGTGCCAGTAGTATAGGGGCTAATCTAAACACCGGGGAGCTGTTTTTT. The chain links TRBV19 to TRBJ2-2, with D uncertain. V gave up 1 base and J gave up 2 bases, with 11 bases separating them. From germline, CDR1 is LNHDA and CDR2 SQIVND (reference sequence). The CDR3 covers 16 residues.

This chain links TRBV30 with TRBJ1-2; TRBD1 is a possible D gene (6 bases). CDR1 and CDR2 (germline): GTSNPN, SVGIG (reference sequence). The CDR3 extends over 13 amino acids. The CDR3 DNA is TGTGCGACAGGACAGCTTCCTAACTATGGCTACACCTTC. Protein product: CATGQLPNYGYTF. Full variable domain (remainder filled in from reference TRBV30 and TRBJ1-2): SQTIHQWPATLVQPVGSPLSLECTVEGTSNPNLYWYRQAAGRGLQLLFYSVGIGQISSEVPQNLSASRPQDRQFILSSKKLLLSDSGFYLCATGQLPNYGYTFGSGTRLTVV.